This TCR beta chain was observed in a study of blood T cells in healthy people across ages. Overall study findings and caveats: It was found that TCR beta diversity correlated strongly with the percentage of naive T cells. One million T cells yielded diversity estimates that were considered underestimates.

PCR was performed a second time for about 7 to 12 cycles using a sample-barcoded 5' primer and a J-beta primer mix. TCRdb called the 5' RACE reads again in MiXCR, with one record for every CDR3 protein. The sample lists roughly 730,000 distinct CDR3 sequences, 56% occurring once. CDR1 is MNHNS, CDR2 SASEGT, per germline. The V end was cut by 1 base, the J end by 11 bases, with 14 bases between. The CDR3 consists of 14 residues. The table lists this clonotype with a few counts. Its cognate antigen is unknown. The specimen was blood. This chain uses TRBV6-1 with TRBJ1-4; the D is unclear. The sequence was collected from a middle-aged man in good health. CDR3 bases: TGTGCCAGCAGTGAAGAGCCCGGTCGGCGGAAACTGTTTTTT. This sequence encodes CASSEEPGRRKLFF.